This TCR beta chain derives from a study of shared clonotypes between healthy human individuals. In the study overall: Used for every donor were three CD4 naive, three CD4 memory, two CD8 naive and one CD8 memory plate.

On this clone itself: Antigen unknown.

Investigators spread the genomic DNA of each subset evenly over several immunoSEQ plates. Profiling relied on immunoSEQ multiplex PCR, and the TCRdb table lists in-frame clones only, not all of them. The repertoire includes over 1.5 million clones, around 98% of them detected once, and 0.45% sits in the top ten. The trim removed 6 bases at V and 4 bases at J, leaving 8 bases unmatched. This CDR3 region has 15 residues. Germline CDR1 reads MNHEY; CDR2 reads SMNVEV (reference sequence). The study's findings and limits: Even with large depth, rarefaction showed that sorted-subset sequencing was incomplete.

Sequenced material: naive CD4+ T cells sorted from blood. Subset here: CD45RA+ positively selected. The source is a man aged 30 to 39 in good health. The chain uses TRBV27 and TRBJ2-2, with 7 bases aligning to TRBD2. CDR3 sequence (DNA): TGTGCCAGCAGCCCGCACCGACTAGCCACCGGGGAGCTGTTTTTT. Protein product: CASSPHRLATGELFF.